These 2 T cell receptor beta chains were all obtained from the same sample, sequenced in a study of identical twins. One entry per CDR3 protein results from TCRdb running MiXCR on the 5' RACE reads. The repertoire holds approximately 350,000 distinct CDR3 sequences, with roughly an eighth as singletons. The same data also went into a second study, on yellow fever vaccine responses in identical twins.

The sample comprised CD8+ T cells sorted from blood. These receptors were obtained from a woman aged 18-29 years in good health.

This clonotype was detected only a few times. This chain joins TRBV2 and TRBJ2-2; no clear D gene. The V and J ends lost 7 bases and 6 bases respectively, with 9 bases between them. Germline lookup yields CDR1 SNHLY and CDR2 FYNNEI. CDR3 length: 12 amino acids. In nucleotides, the CDR3 is TGTGCCAGCAACCCCATATCCGGGGAGCTGTTTTTT. It is translated as CASNPISGELFF.

The CDR3 DNA is TGTGCCAGCAGCGGAACAGGGGCGGCGGGGGAGCAGTACTTC. Its translation: CASSGTGAAGEQYF. The rearrangement links TRBV6-1 to TRBJ2-7, with a possible D match to TRBD1 (7 bases). Trimming stripped 6 bases from V and 7 bases from J, with 19 bases between. The CDR3 length is 14 residues. Germline CDR1 reads MNHNS; CDR2 reads SASEGT.